These 11 T cell receptor beta chains came from one sample sequenced in a study of persistence of HIV-infected CD4 T cells. The immunoSEQ assay was version 4, run in survey mode. Assay: immunoSEQ multiplex PCR; the TCRdb copy retains only in-frame clones and omits some. The table has tens of thousands of clones, 88% seen once. Their antigens remain unidentified. Anti-CD3/anti-CD28 beads served as a nonspecific positive control stimulus. Sorting selected CD4+ T cells upregulating both CD40 ligand and CD69. Sequences were derived from CD4+ T cells sorted from PBMCs after 18-hour stimulation, sampled from a patient who received antiretroviral therapy. The receptors originated from an adult woman with HIV who was CMV-seropositive.

This rearrangement joins TRBV2 to TRBJ1-2; a possible D gene is TRBD1 (6 bases). The V gene lost 1 base and the J gene lost 5 bases, with 8 bases spanning the gap. The CDR3 has 13 amino acids. Germline CDR1 and CDR2: SNHLY and FYNNEI. The CDR3 DNA reads as TGTGCCAGCAGTGAAGGTACAGGGTATGGCTACACCTTC. Protein sequence: CASSEGTGYGYTF. Supplemented by reference TRBV2 and TRBJ1-2, the full variable domain reads EPEVTQTPSHQVTQMGQEVILRCVPISNHLYFYWYRQILGQKVEFLVSFYNNEISEKSEIFDDQFSVERPDGSNFTLKIRSTKLEDSAMYFCASSEGTGYGYTFGSGTRLTVV.

The rearrangement uses TRBV27 and TRBJ1-2; D is undetermined. Trimming left V 8 bases short and J 0 bases short, with 13 bases between. This CDR3 is 14 amino acids long. CDR1 is MNHEY, CDR2 SMNVEV, per germline (reference sequence). Here the CDR3 reads CASYASPPNYGYTF. CDR3 DNA sequence: TGTGCCAGCTATGCGAGTCCTCCTAACTATGGCTACACCTTC.

J is TRBJ2-1 and V is TRBV19, with D possibly being TRBD2 (6 bases). The CDR3 sequence is 16 residues long. With 7 bases removed from V and 8 bases from J, the gap between germline ends came to 24 bases. Germline CDR1 reads LNHDA; CDR2 reads SQIVND (reference sequence). The CDR3 DNA is TGTGCCAGTACTTCAAGCGGGCCAGGCTCTTGGGATGAGCAGTTCTTC. Protein product: CASTSSGPGSWDEQFF.

The chain has TRBV3-1 (or the pseudogene TRBV3-2) and TRBJ2-1, with 10 positions matching TRBD1. The CDR3 has 16 amino acids. Germline assignment: CDR1 LGHDT and CDR2 YNNKEL (reference sequence). V lost 1 base, J lost 5 bases, and 5 bases stayed unmatched. For the CDR3, the DNA is TGTGCCAGCAGCCAAGTTAGGGACAGGGGAAACAATGAGCAGTTCTTC. Translating it yields CASSQVRDRGNNEQFF.

This sequence joins TRBV20-1 and TRBJ2-3; a weak D match, TRBD2 (7 bases). Germline V gene lookup returns CDR1 DFQATT and CDR2 SNEGSKA (reference sequence). The CDR3 loop spans 14 amino acids. V lost 3 bases and J lost 6, with 16 bases in between. This CDR3 reads CSASLTGGRDTQYF. As DNA, the CDR3 is TGCAGTGCTAGTTTAACGGGGGGCCGGGATACGCAGTATTTT.

This chain connects TRBV2 to TRBJ2-3; maybe TRBD2 (5 bases). Germline V gene data show CDR1 as SNHLY and CDR2 as FYNNEI. V was trimmed by 6 bases and J by 5 bases, leaving 9 bases between them. The CDR3 length is 12 residues. CDR3 in DNA: TGTGCCAGCAGGCGGGTAGGAGATACGCAGTATTTT. Translating gives CASRRVGDTQYF.

This chain uses TRBV30 with TRBJ1-3; TRBD1 is a possible D gene (5 bases). V dropped 4 bases and J dropped 8 bases, with 18 bases sitting between them. From germline, CDR1 is GTSNPN and CDR2 SVGIG (reference sequence). The CDR3 runs 14 residues. In nucleotides, the CDR3 is TGTGCCTGGACCTACGGGACTGGGGTAGACACCATATATTTT. Its protein is CAWTYGTGVDTIYF.

V gene TRBV2 combines with J gene TRBJ2-6; 7 bases fit TRBD1. Germline assignment: CDR1 SNHLY and CDR2 FYNNEI. Unmatched junction bases numbered 9, after V lost 3 bases and J lost 1 base. This CDR3 region has 18 residues. The DNA of the CDR3 is TGTGCCAGCAGTGAGGGAACGACAGGGTATTCTGGGGCCAACGTCCTGACTTTC. Protein product: CASSEGTTGYSGANVLTF.

The V call is TRBV10-2, the J call TRBJ1-2; D may be TRBD1 (5 bases). Germline CDR1 WSHSY, CDR2 SAAADI. V was pared by 2 bases and J by 2 bases, with 12 bases between. The CDR3 spans 15 residues. The CDR3 DNA sequence: TGCGCCAGCAGTGAGAGCGGGGGGTGGAACTATGGCTACACCTTC. Residues: CASSESGGWNYGYTF.

The chain joins TRBV11-2 to TRBJ2-4, with 12 bases identical to TRBD1. CDR1 is SGHAT, CDR2 FQNNGV, per germline. The CDR3 sequence is 18 residues long. The trim removed 5 bases at V and 1 base at J, leaving 9 bases unmatched. The CDR3 region is CASSLGTGGVGAKNIQYF. For the CDR3, the DNA is TGTGCCAGCAGCCTCGGGACAGGGGGCGTAGGGGCCAAAAACATTCAGTACTTC.

This chain connects TRBV6-5 to TRBJ2-2; 8 bases match TRBD1. V lost 4 bases, J lost 9 bases, and 7 bases stayed unmatched. Looked up from germline, CDR1 is MNHEY and CDR2 is SVGAGI. The CDR3 extends over 14 amino acids. The CDR3: CASSSRDRGRELFF. For the CDR3, the DNA is TGTGCCAGCAGTTCCCGAGACAGGGGAAGGGAGCTGTTTTTT.